This TCR beta chain was obtained from a study of post-analysis software for immune sequencing data. Findings of the study overall: In patients, TRBV5-6, TRBV5-1 and TRBV20-1 belonged to five TRBV segments found more frequently than in controls.

Libraries were made from TCR beta cDNA, and they carried unique molecular identifiers. In TCRdb, the PCR reads were re-called with MiXCR into one record per CDR3 protein. Of more than 500,000 distinct CDR3 sequences in the sample, approximately 34% were seen once. This clonotype was seen a single time. Its target is unknown. Unmatched junction bases numbered 10, after V lost 0 bases and J lost 10 bases. CDR1 and CDR2 (germline): SGHDT, YYEEEE. The CDR3 extends over 16 amino acids. This receptor was taken from a girl aged 2-17 years with multiple sclerosis. The chain combines TRBV5-6 with TRBJ2-1, with 10 bases that match TRBD2. Source material: blood. The CDR3, as DNA: TGTGCCAGCAGCTTGGTTACAGCGGGGGGGCTCAGCGAGCAGTTCTTC. This codes for CASSLVTAGGLSEQFF.